These 20 T cell receptor beta chains were all obtained from the same sample, sequenced in a study of blood T cell repertoires in COVID-19. Only in-frame clones appear in the TCRdb table, and some are missing; sequencing was by immunoSEQ multiplex PCR. The sample records 200,000 to 250,000 clones, 82% being singletons. Source material: PBMCs or T cells enriched from blood (not recorded which). Receptor source: an older woman who had recovered from COVID-19.

J is TRBJ1-1 and V is TRBV7-8; 7 nucleotides line up with TRBD1. There are 13 residues in the CDR3. The ends lost 5 bases at V and 3 bases at J; junction bases unmatched: 3. CDR1 is SGHVS, CDR2 FQNEAQ, per germline. Written as DNA, the CDR3 is TGTGCCAGCAGCCATGGGACAGACACTGAAGCTTTCTTT. This sequence encodes CASSHGTDTEAFF.

The chain has TRBV9 and TRBJ1-1; D is unclear. Germline loops: CDR1 SGDLS, CDR2 YYNGEE. This CDR3 is 15 amino acids long. V dropped 0 bases and J dropped 0 bases, with 9 bases sitting between them. The CDR3 nucleotides read TGTGCCAGCAGCGTAGACAGCCGTATGAACACTGAAGCTTTCTTT. Amino acids: CASSVDSRMNTEAFF.

V usage is TRBV6-5 and J usage is TRBJ2-7; D is unclear. Trimming pared 6 bases from V and 3 bases from J, leaving 12 bases between. The CDR3 contains 13 residues. Germline loops: CDR1 MNHEY, CDR2 SVGAGI. CDR3 bases: TGTGCCAGCAGAAAAGAAGGAGTCTACGAGCAGTACTTC. Amino acid sequence: CASRKEGVYEQYF.

The chain has TRBV2 and TRBJ2-7; TRBD1 matches at 9 bases. This CDR3 contains 17 residues. Germline CDR1 is SNHLY and CDR2 is FYNNEI. The V gene end was trimmed by 6 bases and the J gene end by 2 bases; junction bases not matched to a gene: 14. The CDR3 spells CASSRDRALFWTYEQYF. The CDR3 nucleotides read TGTGCCAGCAGCCGGGACAGGGCCCTTTTTTGGACCTACGAGCAGTACTTC.

This chain joins TRBV7-2 and TRBJ2-3; 13 nucleotides align to TRBD2. Germline CDR1 SGHTA, CDR2 FQGNSA. The CDR3 extends over 16 amino acids. Trimming at V came to 5 bases and at J to 4 bases, leaving 6 bases not matched to a gene. As DNA, the CDR3 is TGTGCCAGCAGCAAACTAGCGGGGGGGCCGGCAGATACGCAGTATTTT. Protein sequence: CASSKLAGGPADTQYF.

The chain couples TRBV5-1 to TRBJ1-2, with TRBD1 identical over 8 bases. V was pared by 4 bases and J by 0 bases, with 5 bases of the junction left unmatched. This CDR3 comprises 15 residues. Germline V gene lookup returns CDR1 SGHRS and CDR2 YFSETQ. This CDR3 reads CASSRTGPANYGYTF. In DNA, the CDR3 is TGCGCCAGCAGCCGGACAGGGCCAGCTAACTATGGCTACACCTTC. The whole variable domain, remainder taken from reference TRBV5-1 and TRBJ1-2, is KAGVTQTPRYLIKTRGQQVTLSCSPISGHRSVSWYQQTPGQGLQFLFEYFSETQRNKGNFPGRFSGRQFSNSRSEMNVSTLELGDSALYLCASSRTGPANYGYTFGSGTRLTVV.

The genes are TRBV18 and TRBJ2-1, with D uncertain. The CDR3 sequence is 13 residues long. Germline V gives CDR1 KGHSH, CDR2 LQKENI. Trimming left V 0 bases short and J 9 bases short, with 9 bases between. The CDR3 protein is CASSPPERAEQFF. The CDR3 DNA follows: TGTGCCAGCTCACCACCCGAGCGAGCTGAGCAGTTCTTC.

This rearrangement joins TRBV2 to TRBJ2-7, with D maybe TRBD1 (5 bases). Germline CDR1 is SNHLY and CDR2 is FYNNEI. The CDR3 extends over 15 amino acids. Trimming removed 5 bases from V and 0 bases from J, with 14 bases in between. The CDR3 is CASSLPRAYSYEQYF. Written as DNA, the CDR3 is TGTGCCAGCAGTCTCCCCAGGGCTTACTCCTACGAGCAGTACTTC.

The chain uses TRBV2 and TRBJ1-5, with D perhaps matching TRBD1 (6 bases). CDR3 size: 15 residues. Germline lookup yields CDR1 SNHLY and CDR2 FYNNEI. Between the trimmed V and J ends, which lost 6 bases and 2 bases, there was a span of 14 bases. CDR3 in DNA: TGTGCCAGCAGGAGAGGCAGGGGTGGCAATCAGCCCCAGCATTTT. This gives the protein CASRRGRGGNQPQHF.

The chain is built from TRBV23-1 and TRBJ1-2, with 10 bases aligning to TRBD1. TRBV23-1 is an ORF, and what it does is uncertain. This CDR3 contains 15 residues. V shed 0 bases, J shed 7 bases, and the junction held 5 bases outside the gene matches. The CDR3 protein is CASSQSSGTGAGYTF. CDR3 DNA sequence: TGCGCCAGCAGTCAATCGTCCGGGACAGGGGCTGGCTACACCTTC.

This chain links TRBV5-6 with TRBJ1-6; weak D call: TRBD1 (6 bases). Trimming took 4 bases from V and 10 from J, leaving 15 bases between them. The germline V gene has CDR1 SGHDT and CDR2 YYEEEE. This CDR3 contains 14 residues. CDR3 region: CASSEDRQGSPLHF. CDR3 coding DNA: TGTGCCAGCAGCGAGGACAGACAAGGATCACCCCTCCACTTT.

The chain uses TRBV5-1 and TRBJ2-5; 7 bases are shared with TRBD2. CDR1 is SGHRS, CDR2 YFSETQ, per germline. The CDR3 covers 17 residues. With V trimmed by 0 bases and J by 0 bases, 8 bases remained unmatched. In DNA, the CDR3 is TGCGCCAGCAGCTTGGTTCCTAGCGGCTCGTACCAAGAGACCCAGTACTTC. This translates into CASSLVPSGSYQETQYF.

The rearrangement links TRBV2 to TRBJ1-4, with 8 bases identical to TRBD1. With V trimmed by 6 bases and J by 6 bases, 6 bases remained unmatched. The CDR3 runs to 14 residues. Per the germline V gene, CDR1 is SNHLY and CDR2 is FYNNEI. This chain's CDR3 is CASRVGQVDEKLFF. CDR3 coding DNA: TGTGCCAGCAGGGTGGGACAGGTAGATGAAAAACTGTTTTTT.

V is TRBV27 and J is TRBJ1-1; tentative D call: TRBD1 (6 bases). Trimming shortened V by 6 bases and J by 1 base, and 15 bases separated the two germline ends. The V gene's germline CDR1 is MNHEY and CDR2 SMNVEV (reference sequence). This CDR3 comprises 15 residues. The CDR3 protein is CASSRAGHANTEAFF. The CDR3 nucleotides read TGTGCCAGCAGCCGAGCGGGACACGCGAACACTGAAGCTTTCTTT.

The rearrangement uses TRBV4-2 and TRBJ1-5; possible D gene TRBD1, 6 bases. The V gene lost 0 bases and the J gene lost 4 bases, with 13 bases spanning the gap. Germline CDR1 LGHNA, CDR2 YNFKEQ. The CDR3 covers 16 residues. The CDR3 DNA follows: TGTGCCAGCAGCCAAGATCTTGCTAGGGGGAATCAGCCCCAGCATTTT. Protein: CASSQDLARGNQPQHF.

This clone has more than one count but fewer than ten. The chain combines TRBV7-9 with TRBJ1-3, with 7 bases aligning to TRBD1. Trimming at V came to 6 bases and at J to 2 bases, leaving 7 bases not matched to a gene. The germline V gene has CDR1 SEHNR and CDR2 FQNEAQ (reference sequence). The CDR3 totals 15 residues. The chain's CDR3 is CASRQTQGAGNTIYF. CDR3 bases: TGTGCCAGCAGACAGACTCAGGGGGCTGGAAACACCATATATTTT.

The chain couples TRBV5-4 to TRBJ1-1; D is perhaps TRBD1 (6 bases). The V gene lost 1 base and the J gene lost 8 bases, with 21 bases spanning the gap. The germline V gene has CDR1 SGHNT and CDR2 YYREEE (reference sequence). The CDR3 totals 16 residues. Written as DNA, the CDR3 is TGTGCCAGCAGCTTGAGGGTCGGCAGGGGTCGCGAAGAAGCTTTCTTT. It specifies CASSLRVGRGREEAFF.

This chain connects TRBV7-2 to TRBJ2-2; 9 bases are a match to TRBD2. The V segment lost 2 bases and the J segment 7 bases; nucleotides outside the gene matches: 8. The CDR3 runs to 16 residues. The germline gives CDR1 SGHTA, CDR2 FQGNSA. The CDR3 here is CASSLRSGGYNGELFF. CDR3 sequence (DNA): TGTGCCAGCAGCTTAAGAAGCGGGGGGTATAACGGGGAGCTGTTTTTT.

This chain uses TRBV2 with TRBJ1-1, with a weak D call TRBD1 (5 bases). CDR1 SNHLY and CDR2 FYNNEI come from the germline V gene. V gave up 6 bases and J gave up 0 bases, with 14 bases separating them. This CDR3 has 15 amino acids. For the CDR3, the DNA is TGTGCCAGCAGACGGGAGAGGGGCCTGAACACTGAAGCTTTCTTT. Translating gives CASRRERGLNTEAFF.

The chain has TRBV6-2 or TRBV6-3 and TRBJ1-1, with a possible D match to TRBD1 (6 bases). Germline values: CDR1 MNHEY, CDR2 SVGEGT. V shed 5 bases and J shed 5 bases, with 15 bases lying between them. The CDR3 sequence is 14 residues long. CDR3 DNA sequence: TGTGCCAGCAGTCCGGGGGGGCGAAGGACTGAAGCTTTCTTT. Its translation is CASSPGGRRTEAFF.